This T cell receptor beta chain was sequenced in a study of cytomegalovirus exposure and HLA in healthy donors. General study points: Roughly uniform sequencing depth across donors was assumed, possibly incorrectly. A previous analysis found most TCR beta V segments productive roughly 90% or roughly 30% of the time.

This clone was detected a few times. The antigen remains unidentified. Looked up from germline, CDR1 is SGHDT and CDR2 is YYEEEE. This CDR3 is built from 13 residues. V lost 4 bases to trimming and J lost 6 bases; unmatched junction nucleotides: 7. The PCR contained 60 Vbeta and 13 Jbeta primers. The method was immunoSEQ multiplex PCR; TCRdb's version includes in-frame clones alone and lacks a portion of them. The sample holds under 200,000 clones, 75% to 85% seen once. V is TRBV5-6 and J is TRBJ2-7; TRBD2 aligns across 7 bases. Material: PBMCs. The clonotype comes from a male donor in good health and CMV-seropositive. CDR3: CASSPGTNGEQYF. In DNA form, the CDR3 reads TGTGCCAGCAGCCCCGGGACTAACGGCGAGCAGTACTTC. Supplemented by reference TRBV5-6 and TRBJ2-7, the full variable domain reads DAGVTQSPTHLIKTRGQQVTLRCSPKSGHDTVSWYQQALGQGPQFIFQYYEEEERQRGNFPDRFSGHQFPNYSSELNVNALLLGDSALYLCASSPGTNGEQYFGPGTRLTVT.